Listed below are T cell receptor beta chains from one sample, sequenced in a study of neoadjuvant nivolumab and ipilimumab in lung cancer. Assay: immunoSEQ multiplex PCR; the TCRdb copy retains only in-frame clones and omits some. The sample holds approximately 40,000 clones; 89% are singletons and the top ten take about 3.3%. Material: peripheral blood, obtained before neoadjuvant nivolumab, alone or with ipilimumab. The source of these receptors is an adult with non-small cell lung cancer. Both conserved end residues are part of each CDR3. The D gene is left open where the match is weak. Part of the rows lack a size; the others show once, few, many or a class for expanded clones.

v_gene	abundance	j_gene	d_gene	CDR3aa	CDR3nt
TRBV5-1	-	TRBJ2-7	TRBD1	CASSSGGRQGDEQYF	TGCGCCAGCAGCTCTGGGGGCCGACAGGGGGACGAGCAGTACTTC
TRBV7-9	-	TRBJ1-1	TRBD1	CASSPQDRENTEAFF	TGTGCCAGCAGCCCCCAGGACAGGGAGAACACTGAAGCTTTCTTT
TRBV7-9	-	TRBJ1-1	-	CASSYRETGPEAFF	TGTGCCAGCAGCTATAGGGAGACCGGGCCCGAAGCTTTCTTT
TRBV18	once	TRBJ2-2	TRBD2	CASSPGTRNTGELFF	TGTGCCAGCTCACCAGGGACTAGGAACACCGGGGAGCTGTTTTTT
TRBV18	-	TRBJ2-5	-	CASSPNQETQYF	TGTGCCAGCTCACCGAACCAAGAGACCCAGTACTTC
TRBV19	-	TRBJ2-5	TRBD2	CASSMASGRATETQYF	TGTGCCAGTAGTATGGCTAGCGGGAGGGCCACAGAGACCCAGTACTTC
TRBV5-1	once	TRBJ2-2	TRBD1	CASSLEGQLFTGELFF	TGCGCCAGCAGCTTGGAGGGACAGCTCTTCACCGGGGAGCTGTTTTTT
TRBV7-6	-	TRBJ2-3	-	CASSLSTDTQYF	TGTGCCAGCAGCTTAAGTACAGATACGCAGTATTTT
TRBV14	-	TRBJ1-2	-	CASSHVEGFNYGYTF	TGTGCCAGCAGCCATGTGGAGGGGTTCAACTATGGCTACACCTTC
TRBV7-9	once	TRBJ2-7	TRBD2	CASSFGERERMEQYF	TGTGCCAGCAGCTTCGGGGAGCGGGAGCGCATGGAGCAGTACTTC